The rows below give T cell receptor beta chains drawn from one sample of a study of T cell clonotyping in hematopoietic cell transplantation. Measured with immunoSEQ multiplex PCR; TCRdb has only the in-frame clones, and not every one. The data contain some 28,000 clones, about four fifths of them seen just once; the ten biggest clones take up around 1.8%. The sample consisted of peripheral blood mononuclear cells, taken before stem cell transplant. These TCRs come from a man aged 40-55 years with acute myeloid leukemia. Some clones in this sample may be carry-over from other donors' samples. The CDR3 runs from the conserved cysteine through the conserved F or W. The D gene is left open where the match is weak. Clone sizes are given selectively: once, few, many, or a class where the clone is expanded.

TGCGCCAGCAGCCAGGACCTCCTCTACAATGAGCAGTTCTTC,CASSQDLLYNEQFF,NA,TRBJ2-1,TRBV4-3,NA
TGCGCCAGCAGCTTGGTGGGATCCGGGAGGAGCACTGAAGCTTTCTTT,CASSLVGSGRSTEAFF,NA,TRBJ1-1,TRBV5-1,NA
TGTGCCAGCAGCACTGGACTAGCGCACAATGAGCAGTTCTTC,CASSTGLAHNEQFF,TRBD2,TRBJ2-1,TRBV7-9,NA
TGTGCCAGCAGCTCTCCCCGGGACTCCCTCTACGAGCAGTACTTC,CASSSPRDSLYEQYF,NA,TRBJ2-7,TRBV5-6,NA
TGCGCCAGCAGCCAACTAGCGGGCGGAACCTACGAGCAGTACTTC,CASSQLAGGTYEQYF,TRBD2,TRBJ2-7,TRBV4-1,NA
TGTGCCAGCAGCGCGGGACAGAATAATGAAAAACTGTTTTTT,CASSAGQNNEKLFF,TRBD1,TRBJ1-4,TRBV9,NA
TGTGCCAGCAGTTCACGGGGGGGCGATGAAGAGCAGTTCTTC,CASSSRGGDEEQFF,TRBD2,TRBJ2-1,TRBV28,NA
TGTGCCAGCAGCTTAAGGCAGGGGGTAGCCTACGAGCAGTACTTC,CASSLRQGVAYEQYF,TRBD1,TRBJ2-7,TRBV7-6,NA
TGCGCCAGCAGCGGAGGAAGGGTTGGCTACACCTTC,CASSGGRVGYTF,NA,TRBJ1-2,TRBV5-1,NA
TGTGCCAGCAGTTTATCGGCAGGCCTTGACTCCTACGAGCAGTACTTC,CASSLSAGLDSYEQYF,NA,TRBJ2-7,TRBV27,NA
TGTGCCAGCAGCCGGGCTGACAGTTTGGATAGCACTGAAGCTTTCTTT,CASSRADSLDSTEAFF,NA,TRBJ1-1,TRBV13,NA
TGTGCCAGCAGCTTAAAACGGGAATCCGGGGAGCTGTTTTTT,CASSLKRESGELFF,NA,TRBJ2-2,TRBV7-2,once
TGTGCCAGCAGTTTATTCAGGGCCAATGAAAAACTGTTTTTT,CASSLFRANEKLFF,NA,TRBJ1-4,TRBV28,once
TGTGCCAGCAGCTTAGTTTTGACAACGAACACCGGGGAGCTGTTTTTT,CASSLVLTTNTGELFF,NA,TRBJ2-2,TRBV11-2,NA
TGTGCCAGCAGCTTAGAAAGCCGTTTCTCTGGAAACACCATATATTTT,CASSLESRFSGNTIYF,NA,TRBJ1-3,TRBV13,NA
TGTGCCAGCAGCCCCCTGGGGGGCAACAATGAGCAGTTCTTC,CASSPLGGNNEQFF,NA,TRBJ2-1,TRBV27,NA
TGTGCCAGTAGTCGACAGATCCAAGAGACCCAGTACTTC,CASSRQIQETQYF,NA,TRBJ2-5,TRBV19,NA
TGTGCCAGCAGTTTGGAACCTTCTAACTATGGCTACACCTTC,CASSLEPSNYGYTF,NA,TRBJ1-2,TRBV6-6,NA
TGTGCCAGCAGTTTAGGGCTGAGCTCCTACAATGAGCAGTTCTTC,CASSLGLSSYNEQFF,NA,TRBJ2-1,TRBV28,NA
TGTGCCAGCAGCGAAGCTCTTGAGGATACGCAGTATTTT,CASSEALEDTQYF,NA,TRBJ2-3,TRBV9,NA
TGTGCTAGCAGACCAGACAGGGATCCCAACAATGAGCAGTTCTTC,CASRPDRDPNNEQFF,TRBD1,TRBJ2-1,TRBV7-7,NA
TGTGCCAGCAGCGAGGACAGGAACACTGAAGCTTTCTTT,CASSEDRNTEAFF,NA,TRBJ1-1,TRBV6-6,few
TGTGCCAGCAGCAATTACAGAGACAGGGTGTCAAAGACCCAGTACTTC,CASSNYRDRVSKTQYF,NA,TRBJ2-5,TRBV21-1,NA
TGTGCCAGCAGCCTCCTAACGCTAGCGGGAGAAGGGCAGTTCTTC,CASSLLTLAGEGQFF,TRBD2,TRBJ2-1,TRBV5-6,NA
TGTGCCAGCAGTGAAAGGACAGGGATACAGCCCCAGCATTTT,CASSERTGIQPQHF,TRBD1,TRBJ1-5,TRBV6-1,NA
TGTGCCAGCAGCTTAGGGGCCGGGCGGGTGGCCCTCGAGCAGTACTTC,CASSLGAGRVALEQYF,NA,TRBJ2-7,TRBV7-2,once
TGTGCCAGCAGCTTAGATACGGCAGGGTCTGGCGGCTACACCTTC,CASSLDTAGSGGYTF,NA,TRBJ1-2,TRBV11-3,NA
TGTGCCAGTAGTTCAAGGTACGAGCAGTACTTC,CASSSRYEQYF,NA,TRBJ2-7,TRBV19,NA
TGTGCCAGCAGCGACCGTGACGGTCAGCCCCAGCATTTT,CASSDRDGQPQHF,NA,TRBJ1-5,TRBV9,NA
TGCGCCAGCAGCGCGGGACAGGGTTACTATGGCTACACCTTC,CASSAGQGYYGYTF,TRBD1,TRBJ1-2,TRBV5-1,NA
TGCAGTGCTAGTGTAGCTTTCTTT,CSASVAFF,NA,TRBJ1-1,TRBV20-1,NA
TGTGCCAGCAGCCAAGATTGGGGACTAGCGGGAGGTATCGGGTCCTACGAGCAGTACTTC,CASSQDWGLAGGIGSYEQYF,TRBD2,TRBJ2-7,TRBV4-2,once
TGTGCCAGTGCACGGGGGGTTCGGGCTAGCGGTCTGCATACGCAGTATTTT,CASARGVRASGLHTQYF,TRBD2,TRBJ2-3,TRBV11-1,NA
TGTGCCAGCAGCTTAGCGGGGGGACCGAGCAATGAGCAGTTCTTC,CASSLAGGPSNEQFF,TRBD2,TRBJ2-1,TRBV27,few
TGTGCCAGCAGTGGACAGGGGTGGACCCAGTACTTC,CASSGQGWTQYF,TRBD1,TRBJ2-5,TRBV2,NA
TGTGCCAGCAGTCGGGACACGTACTACGAGCAGTACTTC,CASSRDTYYEQYF,NA,TRBJ2-7,TRBV6-6,NA
TGTGCCAGCAGCCAAGATGTAGGGGAGGGGGCGCGAGGCTACACCTTC,CASSQDVGEGARGYTF,TRBD1,TRBJ1-2,TRBV4-2,NA
TGTGCCAGCAGCTTAGCTGGGGAGTCCAATCAGCCCCAGCATTTT,CASSLAGESNQPQHF,NA,TRBJ1-5,TRBV13,NA
TGTGCCAGTACCTTTTCAGGTTTGCTGGGAGCTTTCTTT,CASTFSGLLGAFF,NA,TRBJ1-1,TRBV19,NA
TGTGCCTGCCCACTCCCCCTAGCGGGGGGGGGAAATGAGCAGTTCTTC,CACPLPLAGGGNEQFF,TRBD2,TRBJ2-1,TRBV30,NA
TGTGCCAGCAGCGTAGGGCCACAGGCTACGGGCTACGAGCAGTACTTC,CASSVGPQATGYEQYF,NA,TRBJ2-7,TRBV9,NA
TGTGCCAGCAGCTTGGGACAGGGCTCCTATAATTCACCCCTCCACTTT,CASSLGQGSYNSPLHF,TRBD1,TRBJ1-6,TRBV5-4,NA
TGTGCCAGCAGGGGGAGCTCCTACAATGAGCAGTTCTTC,CASRGSSYNEQFF,NA,TRBJ2-1,TRBV11-3,few
TGCGCCAGCAGCTTGAGGGTCCTAGCGGCCCCCGGGAATGAGCAGTTCTTC,CASSLRVLAAPGNEQFF,TRBD2,TRBJ2-1,TRBV5-1,NA
TGTGCCAGCCGAGGGCGGGAGGTCTCCTACGAGCAGTACTTC,CASRGREVSYEQYF,TRBD2,TRBJ2-7,TRBV11-3,NA
TGTGCCAGCAGCCGACAGGGAAGTCTTCCCGGGGAGCTGTTTTTT,CASSRQGSLPGELFF,TRBD1,TRBJ2-2,TRBV11-1,NA
TGTGCCAGCAGCGGGGGGGTTTGGGGCTACACCTTC,CASSGGVWGYTF,NA,TRBJ1-2,TRBV9,few
TGTGCCAGCAGTTTATTTCGTGGAACCGGGGAGCTGTTTTTT,CASSLFRGTGELFF,NA,TRBJ2-2,TRBV27,few
TGTGCCAGCACCGAGCGTTCGGATTATTACAATGAGCAGTTCTTC,CASTERSDYYNEQFF,NA,TRBJ2-1,TRBV6-1,NA
TGTGCCTGGAGTTTGACTAGCGGGAGCGTGGATACGCAGTATTTT,CAWSLTSGSVDTQYF,TRBD2,TRBJ2-3,TRBV30,NA
TGTGCCAGCAGGCTGCAGGGGGCAAACGAGCAGTACTTC,CASRLQGANEQYF,TRBD1,TRBJ2-7,TRBV5-8,NA
TGTGCCAGTAGTACCGGGACAGTTTATGGCAATCAGCCCCAGCATTTT,CASSTGTVYGNQPQHF,TRBD1,TRBJ1-5,TRBV19,NA
TGCAGCGTTGAAGACCCCGCCAGCGAGACCGGGGAGCTGTTTTTT,CSVEDPASETGELFF,NA,TRBJ2-2,TRBV29-1,NA
TGTGCCAGCAGCTTGGGAACCTCTGGAAACACCATATATTTT,CASSLGTSGNTIYF,NA,TRBJ1-3,TRBV7-6,NA
TGTGCCAGCAGTTTAACTAGAGGCAATCAGCCCCAGCATTTT,CASSLTRGNQPQHF,NA,TRBJ1-5,TRBV28,NA
TGTGCCAGCAGCCAAGGCCTGAGCTCCTACGAGCAGTACTTC,CASSQGLSSYEQYF,NA,TRBJ2-7,TRBV5-4,NA
TGTGCCAGCAGTTTACCGAGCTCTGGAAACACCATATATTTT,CASSLPSSGNTIYF,NA,TRBJ1-3,TRBV13,few
TGTGCCAGCAGGGGGACCGGGGAGCTGTTTTTT,CASRGTGELFF,NA,TRBJ2-2,TRBV2,NA